The 14 T cell receptor beta chains reported below all come from one sample, sequenced in a study. TCRdb re-analysed the RT-PCR reads in MiXCR, keeping a single row per CDR3 protein. Among more than 550,000 distinct CDR3 sequences listed, approximately 14% were seen once. Sequenced: memory CD4+ T cells from blood. The receptors were sampled from a female donor in good health, serving as a healthy control.

In this sample, this clonotype turned up a few times. The V and J genes are TRBV11-2 and TRBJ2-2; D unresolved. The germline CDR1 and CDR2 sequences are SGHAT and FQNNGV. V gave up 4 bases and J gave up 6 bases, with 6 bases separating them. The CDR3 is 12 amino acids. CDR3 residues: CASSSTSGELFF. For the CDR3, the DNA is TGTGCCAGCAGCTCCACCTCCGGGGAGCTGTTTTTT.

This clonotype was observed a handful of times. The chain joins TRBV30 to TRBJ1-1; 9 nucleotides match TRBD1. The CDR3 contains 15 residues. Germline CDR1 reads GTSNPN; CDR2 reads SVGIG (reference sequence). V lost 1 base to trimming and J lost 7 bases; unmatched junction nucleotides: 10. The chain's CDR3 is CAWSALQGAYGEAFF. Here the CDR3 DNA reads TGTGCCTGGAGTGCCTTACAGGGGGCGTATGGTGAAGCTTTCTTT.

The chain employs TRBV28 and TRBJ2-1; TRBD2 aligns across 7 bases. This CDR3 spans 15 amino acids. Losses at the gene ends were 5 bases for V and 4 bases for J; bases not matched to a gene: 8. Germline CDR1 reads MDHEN; CDR2 reads SYDVKM. In DNA form, the CDR3 reads TGTGCCAGCAGTCGGACTAGGAAGACTTACAATGAGCAGTTCTTC. Amino acids: CASSRTRKTYNEQFF.

Many counts were recorded for this clonotype. This rearrangement joins TRBV29-1 to TRBJ1-2, with a possible D match to TRBD1 (6 bases). Germline V gene data show CDR1 as SQVTM and CDR2 as ANQGSEA. The CDR3 has 12 amino acids. The V end was cut by 8 bases, the J end by 5 bases, with 15 bases between. The CDR3 reads CSSSKGVYGYTF. Here the CDR3 DNA reads TGCAGCTCATCCAAGGGGGTGTATGGCTACACCTTC. Full variable domain (rest looked up from reference TRBV29-1 and TRBJ1-2): SAVISQKPSRDICQRGTSLTIQCQVDSQVTMMFWYRQQPGQSLTLIATANQGSEATYESGFVIDKFPISRPNLTFSTLTVSNMSPEDSSIYLCSSSKGVYGYTFGSGTRLTVV.

This clonotype was counted many times. V and J are TRBV5-1 and TRBJ2-3; TRBD2 is a possible D gene (5 bases). Germline loops: CDR1 SGHRS, CDR2 YFSETQ. The germline V and J ends were trimmed by 0 bases and 0 bases, with 8 bases remaining between them. The CDR3 runs to 15 residues. The CDR3 sequence is CASSLVGASTDTQYF. The DNA of the CDR3 is TGCGCCAGCAGCTTGGTGGGAGCTAGCACAGATACGCAGTATTTT. The full variable domain, with the rest looked up from reference TRBV5-1 and TRBJ2-3, is KAGVTQTPRYLIKTRGQQVTLSCSPISGHRSVSWYQQTPGQGLQFLFEYFSETQRNKGNFPGRFSGRQFSNSRSEMNVSTLELGDSALYLCASSLVGASTDTQYFGPGTRLTVL.

This clonotype came up a few times. The rearrangement uses TRBV6-2 or TRBV6-3 and TRBJ2-1, with D possibly TRBD1 on 5 matching bases. CDR1 is MNHEY and CDR2 is SVGEGT in the germline V gene. Trimming took 10 bases from V and 3 from J, leaving 10 bases between them. The CDR3 contains 12 residues. DNA of the CDR3: TGTGCCACCCAGACAGTCTACAATGAGCAGTTCTTC. The encoded protein is CATQTVYNEQFF.

This clonotype has a count of ten or more. The chain joins TRBV10-3 to TRBJ2-5; tentatively, D is TRBD1 (6 bases). V lost 0 bases, J lost 5 bases, and 10 bases lay in between. CDR1 and CDR2 (germline): ENHRY, SYGVKD. The CDR3 totals 14 residues. The CDR3 loop is CAISESQGKETQYF. Here the CDR3 DNA reads TGTGCCATCAGTGAGTCGCAGGGGAAGGAGACCCAGTACTTC.

This clonotype has just a few counts. In nucleotides, the CDR3 is TGTGCCAGCCCCTCCCCCGGGCGGGGGTACAATGAGCAGTTCTTC. Amino acids: CASPSPGRGYNEQFF. The gene calls are TRBV7-2 and TRBJ2-1; TRBD2 agrees at 7 bases. In germline, CDR1 is SGHTA, CDR2 FQGNSA. The CDR3 runs to 15 residues. Trimming cost V 8 bases and J 4 bases; bases outside gene matches: 11.

In this sample, this clonotype turned up a few times. The rearrangement links TRBV7-3 to TRBJ2-3; 8 bases align to TRBD2. Germline values: CDR1 SGHTA, CDR2 FQGTGA. V lost 5 bases, J lost 6 bases, and 13 bases stayed unmatched. CDR3 length equals 16 residues. CDR3 bases: TGTGCCAGCAGCGCAGCCGGGACTAGGCGGGCGGATACGCAGTATTTT. Protein: CASSAAGTRRADTQYF.

V and J are TRBV6-1 and TRBJ2-3; TRBD1 aligns across 7 bases. V shed 3 bases, J shed 2 bases, and the junction held 5 bases outside the gene matches. The CDR3 length is 15 residues. CDR1 is MNHNS, CDR2 SASEGT, per germline. CDR3 sequence reads: CASSEPGQTTDTQYF. As DNA, the CDR3 is TGTGCCAGCAGTGAGCCGGGACAGACCACAGATACGCAGTATTTT.

This clonotype was counted only a few times. V is TRBV5-1 and J is TRBJ2-1; D tentatively reads TRBD1 or TRBD2 (7 bases each). The ends were cut back, 4 bases at V and 5 bases at J, with 16 bases in the middle. Per germline, CDR1 SGHRS and CDR2 YFSETQ. CDR3 length: 15 residues. The CDR3 DNA is TGCGCCAGCAGCCTCCTGACAGGGACTAACAATGAGCAGTTCTTC. Amino acids: CASSLLTGTNNEQFF.

A word on this clonotype: A much larger clone differs by one base, so this may be a read error. The chain has TRBV12-3 or TRBV12-4 and TRBJ2-5, with a possible D match to TRBD2 (5 bases). Trimming removed 9 bases from V and 4 bases from J, with 15 bases in between. The CDR3 has 13 residues. The CDR3 sequence is CASTGERGETQYF. The CDR3 bases are TGTGCCAGTACTGGGGAGCGTGGAGAGACCCAGTACTTC.

The CDR3 region has the DNA TGTGCCAGCAGCTTAGAACCGGTCCCCAGTCAAGATACGCAGTATTTT. Residues: CASSLEPVPSQDTQYF. The genes are TRBV7-9 and TRBJ2-3, with D hard to call. The CDR3 runs to 16 residues. Looked up from germline, CDR1 is SEHNR and CDR2 is FQNEAQ (reference sequence). Between the trimmed V and J ends, which lost 1 base and 5 bases, there was a span of 16 bases.

At least ten counts were recorded for this clonotype. The chain couples TRBV5-1 to TRBJ2-7, with no clear D. CDR3 length: 14 amino acids. CDR1 is SGHRS, CDR2 YFSETQ, per germline. Trimming pared 2 bases from V and 3 bases from J, leaving 12 bases between. Here the CDR3 reads CASSFGEEGYEQYF. Here the CDR3 DNA reads TGCGCCAGCAGCTTTGGGGAAGAAGGCTACGAGCAGTACTTC.